The 14 T cell receptor beta chains below all came from one sample that was sequenced in a study of CD8+ T cells in alopecia areata. Treatment of the sample: oral pan-JAK inhibitor, 5-10 mg twice daily. Following extraction, RNA underwent reverse transcription to cDNA, which served as the sequencing template. Using immunoSEQ multiplex PCR, the repertoire was profiled, and TCRdb retains in-frame clones only, with some absent. The data contain about 220,000 clones, about 57% of them singletons. Material: CD4+ T cells sorted from blood, obtained at week 4, from a patient treated with tofacitinib. The receptor source for this set is a human donor with alopecia areata.

This chain connects TRBV30 to TRBJ2-2; D may be TRBD1 (7 bases). The CDR3 contains 15 residues. Germline V gives CDR1 GTSNPN, CDR2 SVGIG (reference sequence). The V and J ends lost 1 base and 6 bases respectively, with 15 bases between them. CDR3: CAWSGRGRIAGELFF. CDR3 sequence (DNA): TGTGCCTGGAGTGGGAGGGGGCGAATCGCCGGGGAGCTGTTTTTT.

This clone has just a few counts. J is TRBJ1-6 and V is TRBV12-5, with a possible D match to TRBD1 (5 bases). CDR1 is LGHNT and CDR2 is FRNRAP in the germline V gene. V shed 0 bases and J shed 10 bases, with 13 bases lying between them. This CDR3 comprises 15 residues. CDR3 protein: CASGLVLEGNSPLHF. The CDR3 region has the DNA TGTGCTAGTGGTTTGGTACTTGAGGGGAACTCACCCCTCCACTTT. Supplemented by reference TRBV12-5 and TRBJ1-6, the full variable domain reads DARVTQTPRHKVTEMGQEVTMRCQPILGHNTVFWYRQTMMQGLELLAYFRNRAPLDDSGMPKDRFSAEMPDATLATLKIQPSEPRDSAVYFCASGLVLEGNSPLHFGNGTRLTVT.

Note on this clone: The sample contains more than one DNA sequence encoding this CDR3. The V gene is TRBV29-1, the J gene TRBJ2-3; D possibly uses TRBD1 or TRBD2 (5 bases each). The CDR3 has 12 residues. Trimming pared 1 base from V and 6 bases from J, leaving 8 bases between. Germline values: CDR1 SQVTM, CDR2 ANQGSEA. The CDR3 spells CSVEVGTDTQYF. CDR3 coding DNA: TGCAGCGTTGAAGTGGGGACGGATACGCAGTATTTT.

As to this clone: Distinct nucleotide sequences in the sample also encode this CDR3. This rearrangement joins TRBV29-1 to TRBJ1-2; 9 bases align to TRBD1. After removal of 7 bases from V and 8 bases from J, the junction contained 5 bases not matched to a gene. From germline, CDR1 is SQVTM and CDR2 ANQGSEA. The CDR3 sequence is 11 residues long. The CDR3 DNA reads as TGCAGCGCAAGACAGGGGGGCGGCTACACCTTC. Translating gives CSARQGGGYTF.

The chain carries TRBV2 and TRBJ2-1, with D perhaps TRBD2 (6 bases). Trimming took off 2 bases at V and 10 bases at J, with 21 bases between the two ends. The germline V gene encodes CDR1 SNHLY and CDR2 FYNNEI. The CDR3 consists of 16 residues. CDR3 in amino acids: CASSERFWTIPVEQFF. Written as DNA, the CDR3 is TGTGCCAGCAGTGAAAGGTTCTGGACTATTCCCGTGGAGCAGTTCTTC.

This clone was seen only a few times. The chain employs TRBV29-1 and TRBJ2-7, with a possible D match to TRBD1 (6 bases). The germline CDR1 and CDR2 sequences are SQVTM and ANQGSEA. The CDR3 covers 12 residues. The V end was cut by 5 bases, the J end by 4 bases, with 12 bases between. CDR3 protein: CSVMRGKYEQYF. The CDR3 bases are TGCAGCGTTATGAGGGGGAAGTACGAGCAGTACTTC.

The chain uses TRBV2 and TRBJ2-2; 9 bases align to TRBD2. The length of the CDR3 is 18 residues. Looked up from germline, CDR1 is SNHLY and CDR2 is FYNNEI. V shed 5 bases, J shed 0 bases, and the junction held 10 bases outside the gene matches. The CDR3 spells CASSPGLARLANTGELFF. The CDR3, as DNA: TGTGCCAGCAGTCCCGGACTAGCGAGACTGGCGAACACCGGGGAGCTGTTTTTT.

The V call is TRBV2, the J call TRBJ2-7; 11 bases line up with TRBD2. V lost 3 bases and J lost 0; bases outside the gene matches: 1. Germline CDR1 and CDR2: SNHLY and FYNNEI. This CDR3 has 15 residues. The CDR3 region has the DNA TGTGCCAGCAGTGACGGGACTAGCGGCTCCTACGAGCAGTACTTC. Amino acids: CASSDGTSGSYEQYF.

The chain couples TRBV4-1 to TRBJ2-6, with D possibly being TRBD2 (5 bases). Germline V CDR1 and CDR2: MGHRA, YSYEKL. V lost 1 base, J lost 2 bases, and 6 bases lay in between. This CDR3 is 15 amino acids long. The CDR3 region has the DNA TGCGCCAGCAGCCAAGCCGGGGCTGGGGCCAACGTCCTGACTTTC. It encodes CASSQAGAGANVLTF.

The rearrangement joins TRBV27 to TRBJ2-2, with D perhaps matching TRBD1 (7 bases). V lost 5 bases and J 6 bases, leaving 19 bases between the germline ends. From germline, CDR1 is MNHEY and CDR2 SMNVEV (reference sequence). The CDR3 contains 16 residues. CDR3 sequence reads: CASSRGGTASAGELFF. Written as DNA, the CDR3 is TGTGCCAGCAGTCGTGGAGGGACAGCCTCGGCCGGGGAGCTGTTTTTT.

This sequence joins TRBV7-2 and TRBJ1-1; D is undetermined. The CDR3 contains 19 residues. Germline CDR1 and CDR2: SGHTA and FQGNSA. Trimming left V 5 bases short and J 0 bases short, with 25 bases between. Here the CDR3 reads CASSLIVGLLPNMNTEAFF. CDR3 DNA sequence: TGTGCCAGCAGCCTAATTGTGGGATTATTGCCGAACATGAACACTGAAGCTTTCTTT.

The V call is TRBV30, the J call TRBJ2-5; D remains unclear. CDR3 length equals 11 residues. Germline V gives CDR1 GTSNPN, CDR2 SVGIG (reference sequence). V lost 2 bases and J 8 bases, leaving 9 bases between the germline ends. In nucleotides, the CDR3 is TGTGCCTGGAGTAGTGGAGAAACCCAGTACTTC. Translation gives CAWSSGETQYF.

The CDR3 coding sequence is TGCAGCGTGGGGCAGGGGGGAAAGGGTTCACCCCTCCACTTT. This encodes CSVGQGGKGSPLHF. This rearrangement joins TRBV29-1 to TRBJ1-6; 7 bases line up with TRBD1. From germline, CDR1 is SQVTM and CDR2 ANQGSEA. Trimming cost V 6 bases and J 9 bases; bases outside gene matches: 11. This CDR3 region has 14 residues.

Only a few counts were recorded for this clone. This sequence joins TRBV11-2 and TRBJ2-3; no definite D call. Trimming took off 2 bases at V and 2 bases at J, with 8 bases between the two ends. This CDR3 comprises 14 residues. Germline CDR1 reads SGHAT; CDR2 reads FQNNGV. The CDR3 reads CASSLMASTDTQYF. As DNA, the CDR3 is TGTGCCAGCAGCTTAATGGCTTCCACAGATACGCAGTATTTT. Full variable domain (remainder filled in from reference TRBV11-2 and TRBJ2-3): EAGVAQSPRYKIIEKRQSVAFWCNPISGHATLYWYQQILGQGPKLLIQFQNNGVVDDSQLPKDRFSAERLKGVDSTLKIQPAKLEDSAVYLCASSLMASTDTQYFGPGTRLTVL.